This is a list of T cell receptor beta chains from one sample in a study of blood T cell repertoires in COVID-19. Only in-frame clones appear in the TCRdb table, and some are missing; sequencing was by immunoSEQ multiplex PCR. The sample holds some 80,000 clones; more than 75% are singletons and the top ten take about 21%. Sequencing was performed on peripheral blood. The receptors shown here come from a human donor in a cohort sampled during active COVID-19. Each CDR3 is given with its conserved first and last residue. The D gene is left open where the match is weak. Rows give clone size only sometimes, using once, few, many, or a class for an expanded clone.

CDR3 DNA: TGTGCCAGCAGTTACCAAACCGGAGGTCAGCCCCAGCATTTT; CDR3 protein: CASSYQTGGQPQHF; V gene: TRBV6-5; CDR3 length: 14; J gene: TRBJ1-5; D gene: NA; clone size: few
CDR3 DNA: TGTGCCAGTAGTATGGGGGGTGGGGCCAACGTCCTGACTTTC; CDR3 protein: CASSMGGGANVLTF; V gene: TRBV19; CDR3 length: 14; J gene: TRBJ2-6; D gene: NA; clone size: NA
CDR3 DNA: TGTGCCAGCAGCTCCGGACAGGGGCTGTTTTTT; CDR3 protein: CASSSGQGLFF; V gene: TRBV11-2; CDR3 length: 11; J gene: TRBJ2-2; D gene: TRBD1; clone size: NA
CDR3 DNA: TGTGCCAGCACATACCATCCCGGGGCCAGGGGTGAAGCTTTCTTT; CDR3 protein: CASTYHPGARGEAFF; V gene: TRBV28; CDR3 length: 15; J gene: TRBJ1-1; D gene: NA; clone size: once
CDR3 DNA: TGCGCCAGCAGCCAAGGTCCTGGACAGGGGTTATACGAGCAGTACTTC; CDR3 protein: CASSQGPGQGLYEQYF; V gene: TRBV4-1; CDR3 length: 16; J gene: TRBJ2-7; D gene: TRBD1; clone size: NA
CDR3 DNA: TGTGCCAGCAGCCTCTACACAGATACGCAGTATTTT; CDR3 protein: CASSLYTDTQYF; V gene: TRBV7-2; CDR3 length: 12; J gene: TRBJ2-3; D gene: NA; clone size: NA
CDR3 DNA: TGTGCCTGGAACCCCCCAACTAGCCCCTTCACAGATACGCAGTATTTT; CDR3 protein: CAWNPPTSPFTDTQYF; V gene: TRBV30; CDR3 length: 16; J gene: TRBJ2-3; D gene: NA; clone size: NA
CDR3 DNA: TGTGCCAGCAGCACGTCAGGAGGGCCCCAGCATTTT; CDR3 protein: CASSTSGGPQHF; V gene: TRBV6-2/TRBV6-3; CDR3 length: 12; J gene: TRBJ1-5; D gene: NA; clone size: NA
CDR3 DNA: TGTGCCAGCAGCCAGACGCGGTACAATGAGCAGTTCTTC; CDR3 protein: CASSQTRYNEQFF; V gene: TRBV3-1/TRBV3-2; CDR3 length: 13; J gene: TRBJ2-1; D gene: NA; clone size: NA
CDR3 DNA: TGTGCCAGCAGCTCCGGGGTGCGTACTGAAGCTTTCTTT; CDR3 protein: CASSSGVRTEAFF; V gene: TRBV7-3; CDR3 length: 13; J gene: TRBJ1-1; D gene: NA; clone size: NA
CDR3 DNA: TGTGCCAGCTGCTCTGGAAACACCATATATTTT; CDR3 protein: CASCSGNTIYF; V gene: TRBV19; CDR3 length: 11; J gene: TRBJ1-3; D gene: NA; clone size: NA
CDR3 DNA: TGCGCCACCCGTCGGACAGCTGAAGAGACCCAGTACTTC; CDR3 protein: CATRRTAEETQYF; V gene: TRBV5-1; CDR3 length: 13; J gene: TRBJ2-5; D gene: NA; clone size: NA
CDR3 DNA: TGTGCCAGCAGTGAACTGGCCGCCCCGGGCACCGGGGAGCTGTTTTTT; CDR3 protein: CASSELAAPGTGELFF; V gene: TRBV6-1; CDR3 length: 16; J gene: TRBJ2-2; D gene: NA; clone size: many
CDR3 DNA: TGTGCCAGCAGCGAGACACTAGCGGGAGAAGAGACCCAGTACTTC; CDR3 protein: CASSETLAGEETQYF; V gene: TRBV6-5; CDR3 length: 15; J gene: TRBJ2-5; D gene: TRBD2; clone size: NA
CDR3 DNA: TGTGCCAGCAGCCTGTCCGGGACAGGGGTTTTTTCACCCCTCCACTTT; CDR3 protein: CASSLSGTGVFSPLHF; V gene: TRBV27; CDR3 length: 16; J gene: TRBJ1-6; D gene: TRBD1; clone size: NA
CDR3 DNA: TGTGCCAGCAGCTTGGGTGGCGGGACGGATGAAAAACTGTTTTTT; CDR3 protein: CASSLGGGTDEKLFF; V gene: TRBV5-4; CDR3 length: 15; J gene: TRBJ1-4; D gene: NA; clone size: once
CDR3 DNA: TGTGCCAGCAGTTATGGTTATTCTCGGGAGCAGTACTTC; CDR3 protein: CASSYGYSREQYF; V gene: TRBV28; CDR3 length: 13; J gene: TRBJ2-7; D gene: NA; clone size: NA
CDR3 DNA: TGTGCCACCAGCGGAACCACAGGGTGGGGCGGCTACACCTTC; CDR3 protein: CATSGTTGWGGYTF; V gene: TRBV15; CDR3 length: 14; J gene: TRBJ1-2; D gene: NA; clone size: NA
CDR3 DNA: TGTGCCAGCAGAGTCACAGGGGGAAACACCATATATTTT; CDR3 protein: CASRVTGGNTIYF; V gene: TRBV6-5; CDR3 length: 13; J gene: TRBJ1-3; D gene: NA; clone size: NA
CDR3 DNA: TGTGCCAGCACCTGGGGCAACCTTGGAGGGGAGCTGTTTTTT; CDR3 protein: CASTWGNLGGELFF; V gene: TRBV27; CDR3 length: 14; J gene: TRBJ2-2; D gene: NA; clone size: NA
CDR3 DNA: TGTGCCAGCAGTGAAAGATATTGGCAGACTGGGGCCAACGTCCTGACTTTC; CDR3 protein: CASSERYWQTGANVLTF; V gene: TRBV2; CDR3 length: 17; J gene: TRBJ2-6; D gene: NA; clone size: NA
CDR3 DNA: TGTGCCAGCAGCGGAGGACTAGCGGGAACCGATGAGCAGTTCTTC; CDR3 protein: CASSGGLAGTDEQFF; V gene: TRBV9; CDR3 length: 15; J gene: TRBJ2-1; D gene: TRBD2; clone size: NA
CDR3 DNA: TGTGCCAGCAGAGATAGAAGCACAGATACGCAGTATTTT; CDR3 protein: CASRDRSTDTQYF; V gene: TRBV7-3; CDR3 length: 13; J gene: TRBJ2-3; D gene: NA; clone size: NA
CDR3 DNA: TGCAGCGTCAGCGCCGGGACAGGGGGAGGTGAAGCTTTCTTT; CDR3 protein: CSVSAGTGGGEAFF; V gene: TRBV29-1; CDR3 length: 14; J gene: TRBJ1-1; D gene: TRBD1; clone size: NA
CDR3 DNA: TGTGCCAGCAGTACATACGGACAGGGACGCGAGCAGTACTTC; CDR3 protein: CASSTYGQGREQYF; V gene: TRBV27; CDR3 length: 14; J gene: TRBJ2-7; D gene: TRBD1; clone size: few
CDR3 DNA: TGTGCCAGCAGTCCCGGACAGAAGAACCCTTATAATTCACCCCTCCACTTT; CDR3 protein: CASSPGQKNPYNSPLHF; V gene: TRBV28; CDR3 length: 17; J gene: TRBJ1-6; D gene: NA; clone size: NA
CDR3 DNA: TGCGCCAGCAGCGCATACAGCGGGCCCAACGATGAGCAGTTCTTC; CDR3 protein: CASSAYSGPNDEQFF; V gene: TRBV5-1; CDR3 length: 15; J gene: TRBJ2-1; D gene: NA; clone size: NA
CDR3 DNA: TGTGCCAGCAGTGAAGTAGCGGGGTTTACCCAAGAGACCCAGTACTTC; CDR3 protein: CASSEVAGFTQETQYF; V gene: TRBV2; CDR3 length: 16; J gene: TRBJ2-5; D gene: TRBD2; clone size: medium-sized
CDR3 DNA: TGTGCCACCAGTGGACAGGTAGGGTACAATGAGCAGTTCTTC; CDR3 protein: CATSGQVGYNEQFF; V gene: TRBV24-1; CDR3 length: 14; J gene: TRBJ2-1; D gene: NA; clone size: NA
CDR3 DNA: TGTGCCAGCAGCCGGGGGTCCCCCAATCAGCCCCAGCATTTT; CDR3 protein: CASSRGSPNQPQHF; V gene: TRBV6-5; CDR3 length: 14; J gene: TRBJ1-5; D gene: NA; clone size: NA
CDR3 DNA: TGCAGCGTTGAAGAGACAGTTAGCTCCTACGAGCAGTACTTC; CDR3 protein: CSVEETVSSYEQYF; V gene: TRBV29-1; CDR3 length: 14; J gene: TRBJ2-7; D gene: NA; clone size: NA
CDR3 DNA: TGCGCCAGCAGCTTGTATCCCTCCCAGGCTAATTCACCCCTCCACTTT; CDR3 protein: CASSLYPSQANSPLHF; V gene: TRBV5-1; CDR3 length: 16; J gene: TRBJ1-6; D gene: NA; clone size: NA